This entry concerns a single T cell receptor (beta chain). Its antigen is not known. The germline V gene has CDR1 MNHNY and CDR2 SVGAGI (reference sequence). V lost 2 bases to trimming and J lost 6 bases, with 17 bases between them. The CDR3 is 15 amino acids. This sample is drawn from a study of blood T cells in healthy people across ages. Study-wide results and caveats: It was the long-lived donors that had more naive CD4+ cells and higher diversity than aged donors. Leaving the PBMCs unsorted stopped any conclusive comparison of naive versus antigen-experienced cells.

Peripheral blood samples of roughly 9.8 milliliters were drawn from each donor. A second PCR of about 7 to 12 cycles used a sample-barcoded 5' primer and a J-beta primer mix. A single record per CDR3 protein comes from TCRdb applying MiXCR to the 5' RACE reads. The data hold 2 million or so distinct CDR3 sequences, with about 50% observed a single time. The rearrangement uses TRBV6-6 and TRBJ2-7; D possibly uses TRBD1 or TRBD2 (5 bases each). The sequenced material came from blood. This sequence originates from a woman between 40 and 50 years old in good health. The CDR3 is CASSYDEGFGLEQYF. DNA of the CDR3: TGTGCCAGCAGTTACGATGAGGGGTTCGGTCTCGAGCAGTACTTC.